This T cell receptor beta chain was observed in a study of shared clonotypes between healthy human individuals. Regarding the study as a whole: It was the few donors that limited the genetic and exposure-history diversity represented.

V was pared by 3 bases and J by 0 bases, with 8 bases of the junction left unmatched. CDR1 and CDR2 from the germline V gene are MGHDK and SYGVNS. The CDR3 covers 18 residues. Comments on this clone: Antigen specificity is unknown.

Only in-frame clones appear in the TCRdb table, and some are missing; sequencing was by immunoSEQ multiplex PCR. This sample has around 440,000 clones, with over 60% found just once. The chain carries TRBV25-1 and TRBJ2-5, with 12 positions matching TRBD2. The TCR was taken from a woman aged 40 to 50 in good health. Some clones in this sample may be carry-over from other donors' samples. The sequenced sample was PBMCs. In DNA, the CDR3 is TGTGCCAGCAGTGATACTAGCGGGAGGTGGGGAAACCAAGAGACCCAGTACTTC. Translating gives CASSDTSGRWGNQETQYF. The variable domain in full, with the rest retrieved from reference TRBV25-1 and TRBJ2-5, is EADIYQTPRYLVIGTGKKITLECSQTMGHDKMYWYQQDPGMELHLIHYSYGVNSTEKGDLSSESTVSRIRTEHFPLTLESARPSHTSQYLCASSDTSGRWGNQETQYFGPGTRLLVL.